This T cell receptor (beta chain) emerged from a study of blood T cell repertoires in COVID-19. Overall study: The study drew acute and convalescent COVID-19 samples from the United States, Italy and Spain. Sources were T cells, B-cell-depleted T cells, or PBMCs; the material itself was cDNA or gDNA.

Per the germline V gene, CDR1 is MDHEN and CDR2 is SYDVKM. V dropped 6 bases and J dropped 4 bases, with 15 bases sitting between them. This CDR3 contains 14 residues. Using immunoSEQ multiplex PCR, the repertoire was profiled, and TCRdb retains in-frame clones only, with some absent. The data contain approximately 86,000 clones, 80% of them seen just once; the ten biggest clones take up approximately 10%. This receptor was obtained from a woman in her 70s with acute or convalescent COVID-19. Sequencing input: peripheral blood. The chain joins TRBV28 to TRBJ1-2; D perhaps matches TRBD1 (6 bases). The CDR3 spells CASRHTTGAYGYTF. The DNA of the CDR3 is TGTGCCAGCAGACACACGACAGGAGCCTATGGCTACACCTTC.